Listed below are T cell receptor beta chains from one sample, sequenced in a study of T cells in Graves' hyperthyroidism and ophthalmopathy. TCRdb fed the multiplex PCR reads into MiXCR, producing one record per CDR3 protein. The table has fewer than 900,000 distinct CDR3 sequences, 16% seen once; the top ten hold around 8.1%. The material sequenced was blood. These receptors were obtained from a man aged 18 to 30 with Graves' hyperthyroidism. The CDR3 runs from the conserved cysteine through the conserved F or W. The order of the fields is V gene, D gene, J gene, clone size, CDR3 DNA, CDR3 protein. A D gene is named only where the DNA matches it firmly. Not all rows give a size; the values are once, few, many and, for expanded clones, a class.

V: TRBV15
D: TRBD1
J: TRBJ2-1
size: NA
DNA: TGTGCCACAGAACAGGGGGATAGCTCCTACAATGAGCAGTTCTTC
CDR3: CATEQGDSSYNEQFF

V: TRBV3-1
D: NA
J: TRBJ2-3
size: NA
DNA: TGTGCCAGCAGCCAATACCCAGGGAGCACAGATACGCAGTATTTT
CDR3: CASSQYPGSTDTQYF

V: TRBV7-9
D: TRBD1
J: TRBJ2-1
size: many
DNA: TGTGCCAGCAGCCCTAAACCCGGGACAGGGGGCGGTGAGCAGTTCTTC
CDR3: CASSPKPGTGGGEQFF

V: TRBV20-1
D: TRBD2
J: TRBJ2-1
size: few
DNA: TGCAGTCACGCCGGGACTAGCGGGAAGAATGAGCAGTTCTTC
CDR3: CSHAGTSGKNEQFF

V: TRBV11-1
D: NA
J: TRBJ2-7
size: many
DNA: TGTGCCAGCCAGAGGGGGGACGAGCAGTACTTC
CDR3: CASQRGDEQYF

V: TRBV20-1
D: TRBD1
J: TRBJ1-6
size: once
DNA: TGCAGTGCTAGAGATTTTACCCGGGACAGGGGTAATTCACCCCTCCACTTT
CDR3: CSARDFTRDRGNSPLHF

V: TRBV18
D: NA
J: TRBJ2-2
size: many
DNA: TGTGCCAGCTCACCACGGCAGGGACAGAACACCGGGGAGCTGTTTTTT
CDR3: CASSPRQGQNTGELFF

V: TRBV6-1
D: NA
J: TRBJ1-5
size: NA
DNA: TGTGCCAGCAGTGAAGGGGCTGCTCAGCCCCAGCATTTT
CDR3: CASSEGAAQPQHF

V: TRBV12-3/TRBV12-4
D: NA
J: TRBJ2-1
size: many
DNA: TGTGCCAGCAGTTTACTCAGGAGCGATGGTGAGCAGTTCTTC
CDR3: CASSLLRSDGEQFF

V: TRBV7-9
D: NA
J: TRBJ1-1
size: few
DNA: TGTGCCAGCAGCTTATTCCGGGCTAACACTGAAGCTTTCTTT
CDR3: CASSLFRANTEAFF

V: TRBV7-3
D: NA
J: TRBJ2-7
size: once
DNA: TGCGCCAGCAGCCAAGATTGGCGGCGAGGCTCCTACGAGCAGTACTTC
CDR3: CASSQDWRRGSYEQYF

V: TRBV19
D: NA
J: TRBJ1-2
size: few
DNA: TGTGCCAGTAGACGGCCTCTCGGTGGGGCCTATGGCTACACCTTC
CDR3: CASRRPLGGAYGYTF

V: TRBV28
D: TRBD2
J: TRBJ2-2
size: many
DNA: TGTGCCAGCAGTTCGCGGGGGGGCACCGGGGAGCTGTTTTTT
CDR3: CASSSRGGTGELFF

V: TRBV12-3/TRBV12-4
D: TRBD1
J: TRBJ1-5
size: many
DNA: TGTGCCAGCAGTCCCAGGGGGCAGGGGAGGCCCCAGCATTTT
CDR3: CASSPRGQGRPQHF

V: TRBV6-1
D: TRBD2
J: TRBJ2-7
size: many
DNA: TGTGCCAGCAGCTATGTCAGGACTAGCGAATCCTACGAGCAGTACTTC
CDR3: CASSYVRTSESYEQYF

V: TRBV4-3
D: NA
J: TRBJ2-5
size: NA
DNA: TGCGCCAGCAGCCAACAATGGAGACAGGAAGAGACCCAGTACTTC
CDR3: CASSQQWRQEETQYF

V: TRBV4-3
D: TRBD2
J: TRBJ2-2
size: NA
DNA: TGCGCCAGCAGCCAAGACTCAGGGAGGGGCGTTGAGCTGTTTTTT
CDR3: CASSQDSGRGVELFF

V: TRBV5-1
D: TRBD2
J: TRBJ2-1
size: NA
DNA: TGCGCCAGCAGCGGGGCCAGCGGGAGAATGGACAATGAGCAGTTCTTC
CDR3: CASSGASGRMDNEQFF

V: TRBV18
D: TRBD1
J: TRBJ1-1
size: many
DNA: TGTGCCAGCTCACCCATGGGACAGATTATGAACACTGAAGCTTTCTTT
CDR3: CASSPMGQIMNTEAFF

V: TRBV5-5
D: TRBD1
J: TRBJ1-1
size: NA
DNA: TGTGCCAGCAGCCCGATCCGGGACAGGGTAGGAAACACTGAAGCTTTCTTT
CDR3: CASSPIRDRVGNTEAFF

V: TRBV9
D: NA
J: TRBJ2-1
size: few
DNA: TGTGCCAGCAGCGGCGGTGCCGGACAGAACAATGAGCAGTTCTTC
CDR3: CASSGGAGQNNEQFF

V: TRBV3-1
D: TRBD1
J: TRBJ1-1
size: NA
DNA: TGTGCCAGCAGCCAAACCCAAACAGGGGATACTGATGCTTTCTTT
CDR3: CASSQTQTGDTDAFF

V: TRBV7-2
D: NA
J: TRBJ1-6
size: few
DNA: TGTGCCAGCAGCTCAAAGAGAATTCGGTCACCCCTCCACTTT
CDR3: CASSSKRIRSPLHF

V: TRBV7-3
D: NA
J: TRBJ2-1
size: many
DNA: TGTGCCAGCAGCTTAAGGGGGGACAGCTCCTACAATGAGCAGTTCTTC
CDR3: CASSLRGDSSYNEQFF

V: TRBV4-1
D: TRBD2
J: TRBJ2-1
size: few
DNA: TGCGCCAGCAGCCGAACCGGGGGGGCTAGCGGGAGGGCGAGGGCCTACAATGAGCAGTTCTTC
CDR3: CASSRTGGASGRARAYNEQFF

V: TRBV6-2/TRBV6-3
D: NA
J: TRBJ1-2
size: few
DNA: TGTGCCAGCAGACGCCCGACAGGAGGCTACACCTTC
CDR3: CASRRPTGGYTF

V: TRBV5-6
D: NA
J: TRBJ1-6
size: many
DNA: TGTGCCAGCAGCTTGGGGACAGCGAGGTCACCCCTCCACTTT
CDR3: CASSLGTARSPLHF

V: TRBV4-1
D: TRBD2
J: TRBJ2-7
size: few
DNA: TGCGCCAGCAGCCAGACGTTCCGACTAGCGGCCCTGCCCTACGAGCAGTACTTC
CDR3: CASSQTFRLAALPYEQYF

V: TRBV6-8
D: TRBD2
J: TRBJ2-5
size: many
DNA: TGTGCCAGCAAGGGCAGTCTGCGGGAGGGCCGTGAGACCCAGTACTTC
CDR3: CASKGSLREGRETQYF

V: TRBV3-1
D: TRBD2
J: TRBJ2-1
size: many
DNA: TGTGCCAGCAGCCACCGGGGGACTAGCGGGAAGATCGGTGAGCAGTTCTTC
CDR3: CASSHRGTSGKIGEQFF

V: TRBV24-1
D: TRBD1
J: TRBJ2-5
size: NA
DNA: TGTGCCACCAGTGACTGGGACAGGGACCTACGGGAGACCCAGTACTTC
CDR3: CATSDWDRDLRETQYF

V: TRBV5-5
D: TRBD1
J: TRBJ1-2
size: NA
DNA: TGTGCCAGCAGCCAGGGGGGCCCCTATGGCTACACCTTC
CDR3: CASSQGGPYGYTF

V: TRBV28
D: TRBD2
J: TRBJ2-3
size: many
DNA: TGTGCCAGCAGCTCCGGGACTAGCGGGAGAGCAACAGATACGCAGTATTTT
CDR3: CASSSGTSGRATDTQYF

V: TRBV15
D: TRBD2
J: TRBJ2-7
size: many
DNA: TGTGCCACCAGCGGAGGGGCCGGGACTAGCGGTGACTACGAGCAGTACTTC
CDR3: CATSGGAGTSGDYEQYF

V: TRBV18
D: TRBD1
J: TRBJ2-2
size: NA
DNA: TGTGCCAGCTCACCAAGGACAGGGATCGGGGAGCTGTTTTTT
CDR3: CASSPRTGIGELFF

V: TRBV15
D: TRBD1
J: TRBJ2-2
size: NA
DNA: TGTGCCACCAGCCCAAACCTCGGGACAGGGGGAGGGACCGGGGAGCTGTTTTTT
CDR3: CATSPNLGTGGGTGELFF

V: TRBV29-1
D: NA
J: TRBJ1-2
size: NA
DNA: TGCAGCGTTGAAGTAGGAGAAATCCTAAACTATGGCTACACCTTC
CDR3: CSVEVGEILNYGYTF

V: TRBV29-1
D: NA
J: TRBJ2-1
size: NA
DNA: TGCAGCGTTGGCAATGAGCAGTCCTTC
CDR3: CSVGNEQSF